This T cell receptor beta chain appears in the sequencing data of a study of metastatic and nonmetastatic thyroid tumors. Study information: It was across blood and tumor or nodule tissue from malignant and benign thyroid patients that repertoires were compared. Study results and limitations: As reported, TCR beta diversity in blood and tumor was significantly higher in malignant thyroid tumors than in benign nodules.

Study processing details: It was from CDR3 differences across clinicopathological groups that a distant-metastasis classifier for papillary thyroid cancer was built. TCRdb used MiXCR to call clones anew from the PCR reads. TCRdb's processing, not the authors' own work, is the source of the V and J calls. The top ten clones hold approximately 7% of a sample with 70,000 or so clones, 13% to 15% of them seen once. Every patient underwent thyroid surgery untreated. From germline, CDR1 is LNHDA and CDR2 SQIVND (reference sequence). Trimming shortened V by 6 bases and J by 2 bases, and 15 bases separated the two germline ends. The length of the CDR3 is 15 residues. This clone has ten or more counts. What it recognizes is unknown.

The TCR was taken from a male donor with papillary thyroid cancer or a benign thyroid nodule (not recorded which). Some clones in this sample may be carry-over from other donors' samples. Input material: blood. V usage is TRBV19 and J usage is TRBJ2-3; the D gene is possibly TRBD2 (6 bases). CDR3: CASRPRGLPTDTQYF. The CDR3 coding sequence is TGTGCCAGTAGGCCCCGGGGACTCCCCACAGATACGCAGTATTTT.